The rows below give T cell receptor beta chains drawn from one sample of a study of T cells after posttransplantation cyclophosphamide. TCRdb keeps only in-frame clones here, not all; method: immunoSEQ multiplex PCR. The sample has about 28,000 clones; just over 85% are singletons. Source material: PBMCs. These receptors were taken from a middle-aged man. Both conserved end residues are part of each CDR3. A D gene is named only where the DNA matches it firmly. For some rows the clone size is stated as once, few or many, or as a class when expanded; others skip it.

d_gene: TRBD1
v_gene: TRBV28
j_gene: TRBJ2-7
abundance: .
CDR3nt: TGTGCCAGCAGTTTACCCGGGACAGGGGCGGGCGAGCAGTACTTC
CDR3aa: CASSLPGTGAGEQYF

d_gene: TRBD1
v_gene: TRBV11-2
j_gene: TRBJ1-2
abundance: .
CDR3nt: TGTGCCAGCAGCTTTCAGAGACAGGGTGATGGCTACACCTTC
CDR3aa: CASSFQRQGDGYTF

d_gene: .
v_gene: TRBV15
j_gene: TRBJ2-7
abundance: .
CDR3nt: TGTGCCACCAGCAGAGGAGAAGGACGGTGGGGCGACGAGCAGTACTTC
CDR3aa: CATSRGEGRWGDEQYF

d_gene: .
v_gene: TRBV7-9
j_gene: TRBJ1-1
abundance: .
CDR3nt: TGTGCCAGCAGCCCTACCGGTCGATCGAACACTGAAGCTTTCTTT
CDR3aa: CASSPTGRSNTEAFF

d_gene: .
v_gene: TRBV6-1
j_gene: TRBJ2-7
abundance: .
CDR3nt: TGTGCCAGCAGCTCTGGAGGACAGACCTACGAGCAGTACTTC
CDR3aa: CASSSGGQTYEQYF

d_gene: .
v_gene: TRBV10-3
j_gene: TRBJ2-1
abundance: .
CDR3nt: TGTGCCATCAGTGACTCTAATAGAGGCCATGAGCAGTTCTTC
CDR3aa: CAISDSNRGHEQFF

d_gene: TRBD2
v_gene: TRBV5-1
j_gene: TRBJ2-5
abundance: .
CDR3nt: TGCGCCAGCAGCGGGGAGGGATACTTCCAAGAGACCCAGTACTTC
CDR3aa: CASSGEGYFQETQYF

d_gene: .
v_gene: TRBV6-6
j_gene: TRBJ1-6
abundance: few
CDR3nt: TGTGCCAGCAGTTCCCCGGAGAATTCACCCCTCCACTTT
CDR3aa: CASSSPENSPLHF

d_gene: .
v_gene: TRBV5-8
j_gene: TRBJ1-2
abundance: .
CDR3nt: TGTGCCAGCAGCTACATACAGGGCTTCTATGGCTACACCTTC
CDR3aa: CASSYIQGFYGYTF

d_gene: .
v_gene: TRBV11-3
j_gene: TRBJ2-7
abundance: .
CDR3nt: TGTGCCAGCAGCTTAACGGGTGTGACCTACGAGCAGTACTTC
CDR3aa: CASSLTGVTYEQYF

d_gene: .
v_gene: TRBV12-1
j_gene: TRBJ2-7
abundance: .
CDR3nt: TGTGCCAGCAGCTTTTTCCGCGGAGCACTGCAGCAGTACTTC
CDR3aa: CASSFFRGALQQYF

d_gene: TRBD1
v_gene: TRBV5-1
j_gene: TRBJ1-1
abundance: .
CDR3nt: TGCGCCAGCAGCTTGGGGCGAGGGGGCGCTGAAGCTTTCTTT
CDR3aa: CASSLGRGGAEAFF

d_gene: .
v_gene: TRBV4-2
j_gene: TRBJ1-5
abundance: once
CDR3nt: TGTGCCAGCAGCCCCGGTCTAGGGAGTAATCAGCCCCAGCATTTT
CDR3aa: CASSPGLGSNQPQHF

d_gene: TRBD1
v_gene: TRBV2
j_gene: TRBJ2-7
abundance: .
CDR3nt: TGTGCCAGCAGTGGGGACAGGGTGTCTGCCGAGCAGTACTTC
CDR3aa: CASSGDRVSAEQYF

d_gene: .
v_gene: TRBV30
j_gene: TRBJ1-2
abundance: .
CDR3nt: TGTGCCTGGAGTGCGGGGGGGGTCTATGGCTACACCTTC
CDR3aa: CAWSAGGVYGYTF

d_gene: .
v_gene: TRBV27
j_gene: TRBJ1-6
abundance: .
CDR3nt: TGTGCCAGCACCTCAATCATGGACGTAGGGAGTTTACCCCTCCACTTT
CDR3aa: CASTSIMDVGSLPLHF

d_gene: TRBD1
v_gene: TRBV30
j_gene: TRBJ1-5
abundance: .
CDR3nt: TGTGCCTGGAGTACAGGGGGTGGTGGATGGATAAATCAGCCCCAGCATTTT
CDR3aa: CAWSTGGGGWINQPQHF

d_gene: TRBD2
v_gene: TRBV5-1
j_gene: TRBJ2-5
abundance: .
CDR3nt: TGCGCCAGCATTGCGGGGGTATTCGGAGAGACCCAGTACTTC
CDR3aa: CASIAGVFGETQYF

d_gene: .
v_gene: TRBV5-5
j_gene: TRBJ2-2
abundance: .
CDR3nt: TGTGCCAGCAGCCCAAAGGACAGCACCGGGGAGCTGTTTTTT
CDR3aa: CASSPKDSTGELFF

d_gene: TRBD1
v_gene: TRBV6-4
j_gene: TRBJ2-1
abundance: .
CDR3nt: TGTGCCAGCAGTGACTCTGTTCTGGGACAGGGGAGACTGGGTGAGCAGTTCTTC
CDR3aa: CASSDSVLGQGRLGEQFF

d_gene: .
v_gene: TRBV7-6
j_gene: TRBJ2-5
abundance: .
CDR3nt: TGTGCCAGCAGCCAGGGGTGGGGGGAGACCCAGTACTTC
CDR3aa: CASSQGWGETQYF

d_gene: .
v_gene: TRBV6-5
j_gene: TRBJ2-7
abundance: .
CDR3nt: TGTGCCAGCAGTGCGAGTAGAGGCACCTACGAGCAGTACTTC
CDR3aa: CASSASRGTYEQYF

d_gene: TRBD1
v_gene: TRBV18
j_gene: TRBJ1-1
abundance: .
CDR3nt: TGTGCCAGCTCACCCCAGGGGGCCTGGGGCACTGAAGCTTTCTTT
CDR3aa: CASSPQGAWGTEAFF

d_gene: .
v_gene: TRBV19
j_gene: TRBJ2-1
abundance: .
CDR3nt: TGTGCCAGTAGCGACGAGGAAGGGAGAACTTTCAATGAGCAGTTCTTC
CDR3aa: CASSDEEGRTFNEQFF

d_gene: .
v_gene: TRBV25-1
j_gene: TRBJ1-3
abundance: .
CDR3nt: TGTGCCAGCAGCGGACATAATTCTGGAAACACCATATATTTT
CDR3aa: CASSGHNSGNTIYF

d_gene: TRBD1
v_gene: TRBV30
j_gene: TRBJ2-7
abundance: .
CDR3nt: TGTGCCTGGCGGTCGACAGGGTCTGGGCAGTACTTC
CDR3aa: CAWRSTGSGQYF

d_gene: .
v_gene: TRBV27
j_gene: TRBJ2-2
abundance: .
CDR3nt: TGTGCCAGCAGATCACGACAGGCCAACACCGGGGAGCTGTTTTTT
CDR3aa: CASRSRQANTGELFF

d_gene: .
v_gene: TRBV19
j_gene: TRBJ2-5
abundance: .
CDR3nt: TGTGCCAGTAGTATAGTACATATGGAGACCCAGTACTTC
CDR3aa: CASSIVHMETQYF

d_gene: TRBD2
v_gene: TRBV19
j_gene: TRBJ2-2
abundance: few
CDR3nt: TGTGCCAGTAGTACGACTAGCGGGAGAACCGGGGAGCTGTTTTTT
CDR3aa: CASSTTSGRTGELFF

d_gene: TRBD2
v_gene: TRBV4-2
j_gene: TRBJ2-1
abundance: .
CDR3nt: TGTGCCAGCAGCCTTAGCGGGACTCTTTACAATGAGCAGTTCTTC
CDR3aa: CASSLSGTLYNEQFF

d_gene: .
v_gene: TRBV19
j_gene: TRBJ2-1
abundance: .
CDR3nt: TGTGCCAGTAGCGCCTTCTCGGGAGCGGTCAATGAGCAGTTCTTC
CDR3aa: CASSAFSGAVNEQFF

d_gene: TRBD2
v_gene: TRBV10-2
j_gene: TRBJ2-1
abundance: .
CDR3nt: TGCGCCAGCAGTGATCGGGATAAGGGACTAGCGGGGTCCAATGAGCAGTTCTTC
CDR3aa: CASSDRDKGLAGSNEQFF

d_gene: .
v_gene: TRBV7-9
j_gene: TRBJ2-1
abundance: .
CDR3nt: TGTGCCAGCAGCTATGGTTGGCGCGGAGGGAATGAGCAGTTCTTC
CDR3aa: CASSYGWRGGNEQFF

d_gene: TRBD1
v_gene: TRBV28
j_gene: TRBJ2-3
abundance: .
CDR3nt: TGTGCCAGCAGGCCAGGGGGCTTAGATACGCAGTATTTT
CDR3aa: CASRPGGLDTQYF

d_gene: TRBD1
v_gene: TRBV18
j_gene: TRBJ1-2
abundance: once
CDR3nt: TGTGCCAGCGCTACCGGGACAGGGGAAGGCTACACCTTC
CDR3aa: CASATGTGEGYTF

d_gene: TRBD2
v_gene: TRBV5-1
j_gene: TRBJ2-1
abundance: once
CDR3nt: TGCGCCAGCAGCCTAGGGACTAGCGGGTTCTCCTACAATGAGCAGTTCTTC
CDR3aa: CASSLGTSGFSYNEQFF

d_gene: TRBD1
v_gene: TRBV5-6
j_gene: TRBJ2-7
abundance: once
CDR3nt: TGTGCCAGCAGCTTGGGGGGACAGAACTCCTACGAGCAGTACTTC
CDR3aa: CASSLGGQNSYEQYF

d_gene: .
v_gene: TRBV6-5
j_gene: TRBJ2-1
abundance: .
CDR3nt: TGTGCCAGCCAGGGGTTAGGGAATGAGCAGTTCTTC
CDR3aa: CASQGLGNEQFF

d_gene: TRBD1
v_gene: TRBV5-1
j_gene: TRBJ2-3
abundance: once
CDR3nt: TGCGCCAGCAGCTCCCAGGGACAGAGCACAGATACGCAGTATTTT
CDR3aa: CASSSQGQSTDTQYF

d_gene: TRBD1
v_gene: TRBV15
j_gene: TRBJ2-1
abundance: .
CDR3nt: TGTGCCACCAGCAGATACAGGGGTTCCTACAATGAGCAGTTCTTC
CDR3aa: CATSRYRGSYNEQFF

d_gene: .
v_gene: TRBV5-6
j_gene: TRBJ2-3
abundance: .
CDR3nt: TGTGCCAGCAGCGAAATCTTCCTGAGAGGCACAGATACGCAGTATTTT
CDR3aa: CASSEIFLRGTDTQYF

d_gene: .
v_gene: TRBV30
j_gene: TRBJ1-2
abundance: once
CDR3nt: TGTGCCTGGAGTGCAAGGGGAAATTCCTATGGCTACACCTTC
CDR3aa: CAWSARGNSYGYTF

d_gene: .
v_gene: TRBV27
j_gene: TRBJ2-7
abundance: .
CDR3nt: TGTGCCAGCAGTTTAGAAGGGGGTTTGGGGGAGCAGTACTTC
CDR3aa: CASSLEGGLGEQYF

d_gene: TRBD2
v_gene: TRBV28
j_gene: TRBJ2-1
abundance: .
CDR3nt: TGTGCCAGCAGTTTGCTCATCACCAAGGCGGGGGTTAACTACAATGAGCAGTTCTTC
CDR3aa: CASSLLITKAGVNYNEQFF

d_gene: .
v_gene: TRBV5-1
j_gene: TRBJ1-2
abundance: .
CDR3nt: TGCGCCAGCAGCTTGTCGGGGGAGCCAAACTATGGCTACACCTTC
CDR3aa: CASSLSGEPNYGYTF

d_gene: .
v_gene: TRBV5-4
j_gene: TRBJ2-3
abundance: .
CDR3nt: TGTGCCAGCAGCCGCGGACAGAGCACAGATACGCAGTATTTT
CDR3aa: CASSRGQSTDTQYF

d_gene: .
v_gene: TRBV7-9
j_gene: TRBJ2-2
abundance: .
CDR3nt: TGTGCCAGCAGCTTAGGAGTAGGGGATACCGGGGAGCTGTTTTTT
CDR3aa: CASSLGVGDTGELFF

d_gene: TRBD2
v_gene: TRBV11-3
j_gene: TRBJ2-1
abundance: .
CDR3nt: TGTGCCAGCAGCTTACTAGCGGGGGCCCCATGGTCCTACAATGAGCAGTTCTTC
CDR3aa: CASSLLAGAPWSYNEQFF

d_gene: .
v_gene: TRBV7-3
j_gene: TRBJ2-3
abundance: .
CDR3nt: TGTGCCAGCAGCTACGGGTCCGCAGATACGCAGTATTTT
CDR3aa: CASSYGSADTQYF

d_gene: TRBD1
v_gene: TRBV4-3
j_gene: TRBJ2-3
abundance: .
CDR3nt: TGCGCCAGCAGCCAAGATTATTCTCCGGGGACAGGGGGCTTCTCAGATACGCAGTATTTT
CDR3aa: CASSQDYSPGTGGFSDTQYF

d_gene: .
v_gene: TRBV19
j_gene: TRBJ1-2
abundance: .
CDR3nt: TGTGCCAGTAGTACACCCGGGGCGGGGGCTAACTATGGCTACACCTTC
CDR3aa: CASSTPGAGANYGYTF

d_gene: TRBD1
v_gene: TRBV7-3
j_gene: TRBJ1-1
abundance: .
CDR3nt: TGTGCCAGCAGACTCACACAGGGGGCAACTGAAGCTTTCTTT
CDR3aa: CASRLTQGATEAFF

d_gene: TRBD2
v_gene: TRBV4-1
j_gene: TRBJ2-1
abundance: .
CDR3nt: TGCGCCAGCAGCCAAGATCGGGGGGATGAGCAGTTCTTC
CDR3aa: CASSQDRGDEQFF

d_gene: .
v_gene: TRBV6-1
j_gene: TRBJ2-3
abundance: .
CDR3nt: TGTGCCAGCAGGTTTTTCGCAGATACGCAGTATTTT
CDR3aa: CASRFFADTQYF

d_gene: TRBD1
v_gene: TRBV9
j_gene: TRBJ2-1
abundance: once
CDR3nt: TGTGCCAGCAGCGTAGTGTCAGGGGGCGTTGAGCAGTTCTTC
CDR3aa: CASSVVSGGVEQFF

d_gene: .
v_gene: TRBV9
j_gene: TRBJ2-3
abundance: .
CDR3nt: TGTGCCAGCAGCGCCCGGGATACGCAGTATTTT
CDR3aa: CASSARDTQYF

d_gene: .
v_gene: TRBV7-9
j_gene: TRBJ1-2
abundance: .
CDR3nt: TGTGCCAGCAGCCTCGAGTGGGGGCCTGGGGATGGCTACACCTTC
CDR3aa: CASSLEWGPGDGYTF

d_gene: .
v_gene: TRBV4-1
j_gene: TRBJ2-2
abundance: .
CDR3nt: TGCGCCAGCAGCCAAGAGGTCAGAGCGGCGAACACCGGGGAGCTGTTTTTT
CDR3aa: CASSQEVRAANTGELFF